This TCR beta chain was obtained from a study of CD8 T cells in ankylosing spondylitis. Study-wide points: In the blood and synovial fluid of reactive arthritis, some motif variants had been previously reported. Within peripheral blood, clones linked to disease were CD8+ and relatively rare.

MiXCR, run by TCRdb on the 5' RACE reads, gives a single entry per CDR3 protein. Of some 87,000 distinct CDR3 sequences listed, about 9% are singletons. CDR3 size: 19 residues. The V gene end was trimmed by 3 bases and the J gene end by 2 bases; junction bases not matched to a gene: 12. Germline V lookup: CDR1 SGHAT, CDR2 FQDESV (reference sequence). This clonotype appeared a single time. Antigen unknown. The J gene is TRBJ2-6, the V gene TRBV11-1; 8 bases align to TRBD1. Sequences were obtained from blood, either unsorted or a sorted T cell fraction (not recorded which). The source of this sequence is a male donor with ankylosing spondylitis or in good health (not recorded which). CDR3 in amino acids: CASSFPVGTGAPGANVLTF. CDR3 DNA: TGTGCCAGCAGCTTTCCCGTGGGGACAGGAGCCCCTGGGGCCAACGTCCTGACTTTC.